Listed below are T cell receptor beta chains from one sample, sequenced in a study of T cell responses to AZD1222 COVID-19 vaccine. Repertoires were generated with immunoSEQ multiplex PCR, while TCRdb's copy carries only in-frame clones and drops some. The sample lists roughly 160,000 clones, around 90% seen once, with approximately 1% in the top ten. The input for sequencing was peripheral blood, taken 28 days after the second AZD1222 dose. The receptors here all came from an adult who received the AZD1222 COVID-19 vaccine. Both conserved end residues are part of each CDR3. A D gene is named only where the DNA matches it firmly. Clone size is shown for a subset of rows, as once, few, many or a class of expanded clone.

j_call | clone_size | v_call | d_call | cdr3_nt | cdr3_aa
TRBJ2-2 | NA | TRBV2 | NA | TGTGCCAGCAGACGGGACACCGGGGAGCTGTTTTTT | CASRRDTGELFF
TRBJ2-7 | NA | TRBV10-1 | TRBD1 | TGCGCCAGCAGTGAGAATGGGGACAGGGTAAACGAGCAGTACTTC | CASSENGDRVNEQYF
TRBJ2-1 | NA | TRBV2 | TRBD2 | TGTGCCAGCAGTCCCAGGGAGGGGCAGAATGAGCAGTTCTTC | CASSPREGQNEQFF
TRBJ1-2 | few | TRBV19 | TRBD1 | TGTGCCAGTAGTAAACTACAGGGGGCGAACTATGGCTACACCTTC | CASSKLQGANYGYTF
TRBJ1-5 | NA | TRBV6-1 | NA | TGTGCCAGCAGTGAAGGCAGGGGAAGGGGGAATCAGCCCCAGCATTTT | CASSEGRGRGNQPQHF
TRBJ2-1 | NA | TRBV21-1 | NA | TGTGCCAGCATGGGGACTAGCGGGGTCTACAATGAGCAGTTCTTC | CASMGTSGVYNEQFF
TRBJ2-7 | NA | TRBV6-1 | NA | TGTGCCAGCAGTGAATCGCGTCGGGGCGAGCAGTACTTC | CASSESRRGEQYF
TRBJ2-7 | NA | TRBV2 | NA | TGTGCCAGCAGTGACCCAGGGGTTACCTACGAGCAGTACTTC | CASSDPGVTYEQYF
TRBJ1-2 | NA | TRBV7-9 | NA | TGTGCCAGCAGCCCAATCGGGGGTAACTATGGCTACACCTTC | CASSPIGGNYGYTF
TRBJ2-1 | NA | TRBV6-2/TRBV6-3 | TRBD2 | TGTGCCAGCAGTTACTCGATGTTCACTAGCGGGGGGGATGATGAGCAGTTCTTC | CASSYSMFTSGGDDEQFF
TRBJ2-3 | NA | TRBV5-4 | TRBD2 | TGTGCCAGCAGCACCGTAGCGGGGGGGCGGGCAGATACGCAGTATTTT | CASSTVAGGRADTQYF
TRBJ2-5 | NA | TRBV5-8 | TRBD2 | TGTGCCAGCTCAACTGGGGCGGGGGAGAGGGAGACCCAGTACTTC | CASSTGAGERETQYF
TRBJ1-2 | NA | TRBV9 | NA | TGTGCCAGCAGCGTAGGCGGATACTATGGCTACACCTTC | CASSVGGYYGYTF
TRBJ1-1 | few | TRBV5-5 | NA | TGTGCCAGCAGCTTGTATAACGGGGGTGAAGCTTTCTTT | CASSLYNGGEAFF
TRBJ2-2 | few | TRBV4-2 | TRBD2 | TGTGCCAGCAGCCATTTAGGGACTAGCGGGGGGTTCCGCACCGGGGAGCTGTTTTTT | CASSHLGTSGGFRTGELFF
TRBJ2-5 | NA | TRBV2 | NA | TGTGCCAGCAGCCAGGACCGGCCCCAAGAGACCCAGTACTTC | CASSQDRPQETQYF
TRBJ1-5 | once | TRBV4-3 | NA | TGCGCCAGCAGCCAAGATGGCAGCAATCAGCCCCAGCATTTT | CASSQDGSNQPQHF
TRBJ2-7 | NA | TRBV4-2 | TRBD2 | TGTGCCAGCAGCCAAGATCCAGCGGGGGGCCTCTCGAAGCAGTACTTC | CASSQDPAGGLSKQYF
TRBJ2-3 | NA | TRBV7-8 | NA | TGTGCCAGCAGCCCCCTACGGGGGCCGGCGTACACAGATACGCAGTATTTT | CASSPLRGPAYTDTQYF
TRBJ2-7 | NA | TRBV3-1/TRBV3-2 | NA | TGTGCCAGCAGCCAAGATTTGACAGGTGCCTACGAGCAGTACTTC | CASSQDLTGAYEQYF
TRBJ1-3 | NA | TRBV6-1 | NA | TGTGCCAGCAGTGAGGTCCGGGGCGGATCGGACACCATATATTTT | CASSEVRGGSDTIYF
TRBJ2-5 | NA | TRBV5-1 | NA | TGCGCCAGCACGCCCCAGGGGGGGGGAGAGACCCAGTACTTC | CASTPQGGGETQYF
TRBJ2-1 | NA | TRBV10-3 | TRBD2 | TGTGCCATCAGTGCGCCTAGCGGGGGGTACAATGAGCAGTTCTTC | CAISAPSGGYNEQFF
TRBJ2-2 | NA | TRBV15 | NA | TGTGCCACCAGCAGTGGGGGCCCCGGGGAGCTGTTTTTT | CATSSGGPGELFF
TRBJ1-2 | NA | TRBV4-3 | NA | TGCGCCAGCAGCCAACCCGACAGCTATGGCTACACCTTC | CASSQPDSYGYTF
TRBJ2-4 | NA | TRBV10-2 | NA | TGCGCCAGCAGTGAGTTCGGCCGACGGGACGTTAGGCTAGCCAAAAACATTCAGTACTTC | CASSEFGRRDVRLAKNIQYF
TRBJ1-2 | NA | TRBV5-1 | NA | TGCGCCAGCAGCTCGGACAGCTTAGCTAACTATGGCTACACCTTC | CASSSDSLANYGYTF
TRBJ2-7 | NA | TRBV7-8 | NA | TGTGCCACCGCTCTTGCGGGGGCTCCTCGGGAGCAGTACTTC | CATALAGAPREQYF
TRBJ1-3 | NA | TRBV19 | NA | TGTGCCAGTACCCGCGCCGTCTCTGGAAACACCATATATTTT | CASTRAVSGNTIYF